This section outlines one TCR beta chain sequence together with its context. Deletions cut 2 bases from V and 4 bases from J, with 11 bases between. Germline loops: CDR1 MNHNS, CDR2 SASEGT. There are 14 residues in the CDR3. Each CDR3 protein is one row after TCRdb ran MiXCR on the PCR reads. This sample yields 9,500 or so distinct CDR3 sequences, of which about 30% are seen a single time; 8.2% belongs to the top ten. This specimen belongs to a study of immune characterization of retroperitoneal liposarcoma. The chain joins TRBV6-1 to TRBJ1-1; D remains unclear. Sequenced input: tumor tissue. This TCR was recovered from a male donor with retroperitoneal liposarcoma. The CDR3 bases are TGTGCCAGCAGTGAATCCGGCGGGGTCACTGAAGCTTTCTTT. It encodes CASSESGGVTEAFF.